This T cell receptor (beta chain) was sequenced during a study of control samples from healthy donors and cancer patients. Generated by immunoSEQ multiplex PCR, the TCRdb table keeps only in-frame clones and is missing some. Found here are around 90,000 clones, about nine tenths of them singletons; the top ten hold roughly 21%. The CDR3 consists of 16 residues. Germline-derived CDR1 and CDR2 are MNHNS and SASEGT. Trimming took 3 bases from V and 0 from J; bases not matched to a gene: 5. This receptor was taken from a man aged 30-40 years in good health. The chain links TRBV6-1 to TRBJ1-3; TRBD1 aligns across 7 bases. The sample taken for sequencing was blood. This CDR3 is CASSDLTGPSGNTIYF. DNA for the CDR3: TGTGCCAGCAGTGACCTGACAGGGCCCTCTGGAAACACCATATATTTT.